This T cell receptor beta chain was sequenced during a study of cytomegalovirus exposure and HLA in healthy donors. The CDR3 length is 14 residues. V dropped 2 bases and J dropped 5 bases, with 12 bases sitting between them. Germline-derived CDR1 and CDR2 are MDHEN and SYDVKM. Findings of the study overall: V- and J-gene trimming of TCR beta was linked (in a later analysis) to a missense DCLRE1C variant. Further analysis was carried out later, and it showed several of the most significant clusters appearing linked to common viral pathogens.

The PCR employed 60 Vbeta primers together with 13 Jbeta primers. The assay was immunoSEQ multiplex PCR, and TCRdb's table has in-frame clones only and misses some. The sample contains 100,000 to 150,000 clones, roughly 70% of which appear only once. Turning to this clone: The antigen remains unidentified.

This chain connects TRBV28 to TRBJ1-2, with D possibly being TRBD1 (5 bases). The source is a man aged 35-49 years in good health and CMV-seropositive. The sample taken for sequencing was PBMCs. The CDR3 region has the DNA TGTGCCAGCAGTTTAGGGGCAGGGCAATATGGCTACACCTTC. Residues: CASSLGAGQYGYTF.